The 6 T cell receptor beta chains below all came from one sample that was sequenced in a study of blood T cell repertoires in COVID-19. TCRdb's table, derived via immunoSEQ multiplex PCR, lists solely in-frame clones and lacks some. The data contain hundreds of thousands of clones, 87% of them seen just once; the ten biggest clones take up 5.5% to 7.5%. Source material: peripheral blood. These receptors came from a man aged 55 to 70 who had recovered from COVID-19.

V is TRBV3-1 (or the pseudogene TRBV3-2) and J is TRBJ2-3; D may be TRBD1 (6 bases). The V gene's germline CDR1 is LGHDT and CDR2 YNNKEL (reference sequence). Trimming took 4 bases from V and 4 from J, leaving 15 bases between them. There are 15 residues in the CDR3. The CDR3 reads CASSLGTPGPDTQYF. The DNA for the CDR3 is TGTGCCAGCAGCCTCGGGACACCGGGGCCAGATACGCAGTATTTT.

This chain uses TRBV19 with TRBJ2-7; possibly TRBD2 for D (6 bases). The germline gives CDR1 LNHDA, CDR2 SQIVND (reference sequence). The CDR3 consists of 14 residues. V shed 6 bases and J shed 4 bases, with 16 bases lying between them. CDR3 sequence reads: CASRKVADSYEQYF. CDR3 nucleotide sequence: TGTGCCAGTAGGAAAGTAGCGGATTCATACGAGCAGTACTTC.

This clone appeared a single time. The rearrangement links TRBV24-1 to TRBJ2-1; perhaps TRBD2 as D (5 bases). CDR1 KGHDR and CDR2 SFDVKD come from the germline V gene. CDR3 length equals 19 residues. With 2 bases removed from V and 5 bases from J, the gap between germline ends came to 24 bases. The CDR3 DNA sequence: TGTGCCACCAGTGATTCCTCCTTGGTGGGCAGAGTCGGGAACAATGAGCAGTTCTTC. Its translation is CATSDSSLVGRVGNNEQFF.

This clone has just a few counts. The gene calls are TRBV27 and TRBJ1-4; D might be TRBD1 (6 bases). Trimming stripped 6 bases from V and 8 bases from J, with 13 bases between. The CDR3 runs to 13 residues. CDR1 is MNHEY and CDR2 is SMNVEV in the germline V gene (reference sequence). The CDR3 protein is CASRRGGEEKLFF. In nucleotides, the CDR3 is TGTGCCAGCAGAAGGGGGGGGGAAGAAAAACTGTTTTTT.

The rearrangement joins TRBV28 to TRBJ2-5; D not certain. The CDR3 consists of 12 residues. Germline values: CDR1 MDHEN, CDR2 SYDVKM. With 5 bases removed from V and 3 bases from J, the gap between germline ends came to 7 bases. The CDR3 sequence: CASSLREETQYF. CDR3 DNA: TGTGCCAGCAGTCTAAGAGAAGAGACCCAGTACTTC.

V and J are TRBV2 and TRBJ2-7; TRBD2 aligns across 7 bases. Unmatched junction bases numbered 9, after V lost 4 bases and J lost 3 bases. The CDR3 has 15 residues. Germline V gene lookup returns CDR1 SNHLY and CDR2 FYNNEI. CDR3 sequence (DNA): TGTGCCAGCAGTGTTAACGGGAGGACGTACTACGAGCAGTACTTC. This sequence encodes CASSVNGRTYYEQYF.